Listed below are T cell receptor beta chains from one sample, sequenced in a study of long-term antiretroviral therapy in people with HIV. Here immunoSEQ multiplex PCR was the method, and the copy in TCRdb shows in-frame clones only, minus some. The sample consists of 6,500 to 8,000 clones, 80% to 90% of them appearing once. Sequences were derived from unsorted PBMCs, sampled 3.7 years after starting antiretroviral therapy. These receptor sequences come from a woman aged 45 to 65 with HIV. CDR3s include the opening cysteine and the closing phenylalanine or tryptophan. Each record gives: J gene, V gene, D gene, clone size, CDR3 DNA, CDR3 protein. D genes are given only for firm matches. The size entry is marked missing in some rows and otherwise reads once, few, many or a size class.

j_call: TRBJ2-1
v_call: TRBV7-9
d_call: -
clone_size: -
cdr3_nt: TGTGCCAGCAGCTTAGGGCAGGGTAATTCCTACAATGAGCAGTTCTTC
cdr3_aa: CASSLGQGNSYNEQFF

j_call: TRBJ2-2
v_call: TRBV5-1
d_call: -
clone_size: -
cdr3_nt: TGCGCCAGCAGCTTGAGGGCAGAGAACACCGGGGAGCTGTTTTTT
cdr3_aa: CASSLRAENTGELFF

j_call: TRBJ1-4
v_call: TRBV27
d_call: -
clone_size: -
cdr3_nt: TGTGCCAGCAGTTTAGCGGGGGGGGCAACTAATGAAAAACTGTTTTTT
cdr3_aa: CASSLAGGATNEKLFF

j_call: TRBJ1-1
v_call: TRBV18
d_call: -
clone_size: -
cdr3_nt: TGCGCCAGCTCACTGGCGACTGAAGCTTTCTTT
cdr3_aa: CASSLATEAFF

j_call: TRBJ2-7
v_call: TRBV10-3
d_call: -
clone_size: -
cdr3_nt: TGTGCCACCAGAAGACAGTCCTACGAGCAGTACTTC
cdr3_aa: CATRRQSYEQYF

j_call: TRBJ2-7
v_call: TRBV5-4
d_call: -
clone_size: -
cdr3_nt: TGTGCCTTCCACAGGGCAGAGAACGAGCAGTACTTC
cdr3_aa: CAFHRAENEQYF

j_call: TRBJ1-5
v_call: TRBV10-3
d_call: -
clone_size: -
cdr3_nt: TGTGCCATCTCTTCCCGCTGGACAGAGGGGGATCAGCCCCAGCATTTT
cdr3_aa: CAISSRWTEGDQPQHF

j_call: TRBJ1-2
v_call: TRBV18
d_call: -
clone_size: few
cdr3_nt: TGTGCCAGCTCTCCACCGCCCGGGGCGCGTGGCTACACCTTC
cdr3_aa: CASSPPPGARGYTF

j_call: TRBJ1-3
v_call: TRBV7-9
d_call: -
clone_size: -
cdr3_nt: TGTGCCAGCAGCTCCCTCCAGGGATCAGGAAACACCATATATTTT
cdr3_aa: CASSSLQGSGNTIYF

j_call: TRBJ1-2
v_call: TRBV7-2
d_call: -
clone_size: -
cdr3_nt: TGTGCCAGCAGCTTAGTGGTTAGGAGCCAACCCTATGGCTACACCTTC
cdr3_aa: CASSLVVRSQPYGYTF

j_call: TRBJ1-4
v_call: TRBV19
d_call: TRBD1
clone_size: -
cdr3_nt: TGTGCCAGTAGTATAGGGGCGCAGGGGGGGACGGCAGAAAAACTGTTTTTT
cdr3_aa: CASSIGAQGGTAEKLFF

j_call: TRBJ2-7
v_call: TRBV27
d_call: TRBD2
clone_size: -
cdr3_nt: TGTGCCAGCAGTTTAAAGTACCCTAGCGGGAGCTCCTACGAGCAGTACTTC
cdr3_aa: CASSLKYPSGSSYEQYF